One sample yielded the 12 T cell receptor beta chains listed below, sequenced in a study of blood T cells in healthy people across ages. A J-beta primer mix and a sample-barcoded 5' primer were used in a second PCR of roughly 7 to 12 cycles. TCRdb processed the 5' RACE reads anew with MiXCR; each CDR3 protein has one entry. The sample lists more than 900,000 distinct CDR3 sequences, approximately 25% occurring once. This same sample was also taken into another study, of T cells of mothers and their children.

Material: blood. These receptors were obtained from a girl aged 2-10 years in good health.

A few counts support this clonotype. This rearrangement joins TRBV28 to TRBJ2-7; D remains unclear. This CDR3 is built from 11 residues. V was cut by 2 bases and J by 5 bases, with 4 bases left in between. CDR1 and CDR2 from the germline V gene are MDHEN and SYDVKM. CDR3 amino acids: CASSLNNEQYF. The CDR3 nucleotides read TGTGCCAGCAGTTTAAATAACGAGCAGTACTTC.

This clonotype was observed a few times. The chain couples TRBV14 to TRBJ2-1; unclear D gene. Per the germline V gene, CDR1 is SGHDN and CDR2 is FVKESK. The CDR3 totals 13 residues. The ends were cut back, 1 base at V and 4 bases at J, with 5 bases in the middle. The CDR3: CASSQGIYNEQFF. The CDR3 region has the DNA TGTGCCAGCAGCCAAGGTATATACAATGAGCAGTTCTTC.

CDR3 loop: CAISGLAGGDEQFF. In nucleotides, the CDR3 is TGTGCCATCAGCGGACTAGCGGGAGGGGATGAGCAGTTCTTC. The chain uses TRBV10-3 and TRBJ2-1; 15 bases match TRBD2. The V gene's germline CDR1 is ENHRY and CDR2 SYGVKD. The length of the CDR3 is 14 residues. Trimming cost V 6 bases and J 8 bases; bases outside gene matches: 2.

In this sample, this clonotype turned up a few times. The junction departs from the called germline gene at one end, perhaps through a read error. This chain connects TRBV12-3 or TRBV12-4 to TRBJ1-5; no clear D. The CDR3 covers 14 residues. CDR3 DNA sequence: TGTGCCAGCGGTTTAGAGGCCAGGATTGTGCCCCAGCATTTT. Protein sequence: CASGLEARIVPQHF.

This clonotype was seen only a few times. The chain has TRBV28 and TRBJ2-5; a weak D match, TRBD1 (6 bases). The end of the DNA fits TRBJ2-7 better, so the J call may be wrong. This CDR3 has 13 residues. Germline CDR1 is MDHEN and CDR2 is SYDVKM. The CDR3 reads CASSSRTGYEQYF. CDR3 DNA sequence: TGTGCCAGCAGTTCTCGTACAGGGTACGAGCAGTACTTC.

The V call is TRBV12-3 or TRBV12-4, the J call TRBJ2-5, with 7 bases that match TRBD1. The CDR3 is 18 amino acids. The ends lost 5 bases at V and 4 bases at J; junction bases unmatched: 19. This CDR3 is CASSPKSKTGTVGETQYF. The CDR3 region has the DNA TGTGCCAGCAGTCCTAAATCTAAGACAGGGACCGTGGGAGAGACCCAGTACTTC.

The rearrangement links TRBV27 to TRBJ2-2; TRBD2 agrees at 9 bases. The V segment lost 2 bases and the J segment 5 bases; nucleotides outside the gene matches: 6. Germline V gene data show CDR1 as MNHEY and CDR2 as SMNVEV (reference sequence). The CDR3 totals 16 residues. The CDR3 DNA follows: TGTGCCAGCAGTTTAGGGATAGCGGGAGAGACCGGGGAGCTGTTTTTT. Translating it yields CASSLGIAGETGELFF.

In this sample, this clonotype turned up a few times. The chain combines TRBV20-1 with TRBJ2-5; 8 bases align to TRBD2. Germline CDR1 reads DFQATT; CDR2 reads SNEGSKA (reference sequence). The CDR3 consists of 16 residues. With V trimmed by 1 base and J by 3 bases, 10 bases remained unmatched. The CDR3 protein is CSARGDPAGEEETQYF. The CDR3 DNA is TGCAGTGCTAGAGGGGACCCAGCGGGGGAGGAAGAGACCCAGTACTTC.

The chain recombines TRBV9 with TRBJ2-1; D may be TRBD1 (6 bases). The germline V and J ends were trimmed by 0 bases and 4 bases, with 14 bases remaining between them. The CDR3 covers 16 residues. Germline V CDR1 and CDR2: SGDLS, YYNGEE. CDR3 bases: TGTGCCAGCAGCGTAGATGTGACAGGAGATTACAATGAGCAGTTCTTC. Encoded protein: CASSVDVTGDYNEQFF.

This sequence joins TRBV7-8 and TRBJ1-2; 7 bases fit TRBD1. V shed 6 bases, J shed 4 bases, and the junction held 17 bases outside the gene matches. This CDR3 region has 17 residues. Per germline, CDR1 SGHVS and CDR2 FQNEAQ. CDR3 bases: TGTGCCAGCAGTCCGCCATGGGGGGACAGTGATGCCTATGGCTACACCTTC. Translated: CASSPPWGDSDAYGYTF.

This rearrangement joins TRBV7-9 to TRBJ1-1, with a tentative D call TRBD1 (5 bases). Germline V gives CDR1 SEHNR, CDR2 FQNEAQ (reference sequence). The CDR3 has 14 amino acids. The CDR3 sequence: CAPLQVWGDTEAFF. The CDR3, as DNA: TGTGCGCCTCTACAGGTTTGGGGAGACACTGAAGCTTTCTTT.

This clonotype occurred a few times. The CDR3 loop reads CSALWSSQGREQFF. As DNA, the CDR3 is TGCAGTGCTCTTTGGTCTAGCCAGGGTCGAGAGCAGTTCTTC. V is TRBV20-1 and J is TRBJ2-1, with D perhaps TRBD1 or TRBD2 (5 bases each). The V and J ends lost 5 bases and 10 bases respectively, with 21 bases between them. Germline assignment: CDR1 DFQATT and CDR2 SNEGSKA (reference sequence). The CDR3 is 14 amino acids.